A selection of T cell receptor beta chains follows, all from one sample in a study of cytomegalovirus exposure and HLA in healthy donors. Sequenced by immunoSEQ multiplex PCR; TCRdb stores in-frame clones only, minus some. The data contain 100,000 to 150,000 clones, roughly nine tenths of them singletons. Sequencing was done on a sample of PBMCs. The source is a woman between 18 and 30 years old in good health and CMV-seronegative. Each CDR3 is given with its conserved first and last residue. Fields, in order: V gene, clone size, D gene, J gene, CDR3 DNA, CDR3 protein. A D gene is named only where the DNA matches it firmly. Only some rows state a clone size, as once, few, many or a class for expanded clones.

v_call: TRBV5-4; clone_size: -; d_call: -; j_call: TRBJ2-1; cdr3_nt: TGTGCCAGCAGCGCCTGGGCGGGTGAGCAGTTCTTC; cdr3_aa: CASSAWAGEQFF
v_call: TRBV29-1; clone_size: -; d_call: TRBD2; j_call: TRBJ2-1; cdr3_nt: TGCAGCGTTGTGCGGGAGGGCTCCTACAATGAGCAGTTCTTC; cdr3_aa: CSVVREGSYNEQFF
v_call: TRBV7-2; clone_size: -; d_call: -; j_call: TRBJ2-2; cdr3_nt: TGTGCCAGCAGCTTGAGTGTCGGGGAGCTGTTTTTT; cdr3_aa: CASSLSVGELFF
v_call: TRBV2; clone_size: -; d_call: TRBD2; j_call: TRBJ2-7; cdr3_nt: TGTGCCAGCAGATCAGGACTAGCGGGCCTCTACGAGCAGTACTTC; cdr3_aa: CASRSGLAGLYEQYF
v_call: TRBV18; clone_size: -; d_call: TRBD1; j_call: TRBJ2-7; cdr3_nt: TGTGCCAGCTCACTTCGACAGGGGGCAGGAACCTACGAGCAGTACTTC; cdr3_aa: CASSLRQGAGTYEQYF
v_call: TRBV11-2; clone_size: -; d_call: -; j_call: TRBJ2-1; cdr3_nt: TGTGCCAGCAGCTCAGAAGGGAGGTCTAACAATGAGCAGTTCTTC; cdr3_aa: CASSSEGRSNNEQFF
v_call: TRBV28; clone_size: -; d_call: TRBD2; j_call: TRBJ2-1; cdr3_nt: TGTGCCAGCAGCTTACGGACTAGCGGGCGGCGCAAGGGGCAGTTCTTC; cdr3_aa: CASSLRTSGRRKGQFF
v_call: TRBV19; clone_size: once; d_call: -; j_call: TRBJ2-7; cdr3_nt: TGTGCCAGTAGTACCGCGGCAGAACAGGGCCACGAGCAGTACTTC; cdr3_aa: CASSTAAEQGHEQYF
v_call: TRBV5-6; clone_size: -; d_call: -; j_call: TRBJ1-2; cdr3_nt: TGTGCCAGCAGCTTAGGCAGGGGAGCGGACACCTTC; cdr3_aa: CASSLGRGADTF
v_call: TRBV6-1; clone_size: -; d_call: -; j_call: TRBJ1-1; cdr3_nt: TGTGCCAGCAGTGGCATCATTGAAGGGAGGGGTCACGAAGCTTTCTTT; cdr3_aa: CASSGIIEGRGHEAFF
v_call: TRBV27; clone_size: -; d_call: TRBD1; j_call: TRBJ2-1; cdr3_nt: TGTGCCAGCAGCCCGGACAGGGGGAATGAGCAGTTCTTC; cdr3_aa: CASSPDRGNEQFF
v_call: TRBV10-3; clone_size: -; d_call: TRBD2; j_call: TRBJ2-3; cdr3_nt: TGTGCCATCAGTCGGACTAGCGGGAGTTATGATACGCAGTATTTT; cdr3_aa: CAISRTSGSYDTQYF
v_call: TRBV18; clone_size: -; d_call: -; j_call: TRBJ1-2; cdr3_nt: TGTGCCAGCTCACCAAGACAGGTAGAGTCAGATGGCTACACCTTC; cdr3_aa: CASSPRQVESDGYTF
v_call: TRBV6-5; clone_size: -; d_call: -; j_call: TRBJ2-1; cdr3_nt: TGTGCCAGCAGTTACAGGGGGAGCTCCTACAATGAGCAGTTCTTC; cdr3_aa: CASSYRGSSYNEQFF
v_call: TRBV10-3; clone_size: -; d_call: TRBD2; j_call: TRBJ2-5; cdr3_nt: TGTGCCATCAGTGAACCGGGACTAGCGGGAGAGACCCAGTACTTC; cdr3_aa: CAISEPGLAGETQYF
v_call: TRBV7-9; clone_size: -; d_call: -; j_call: TRBJ2-7; cdr3_nt: TGTGCCAGCAGTTTATCAGGGGCAGGGGACTACGAGCAGTACTTC; cdr3_aa: CASSLSGAGDYEQYF
v_call: TRBV12-5; clone_size: once; d_call: -; j_call: TRBJ2-7; cdr3_nt: TGTGCTAGTGGCAACCCCCTCCAGGGAATCTACGAGCAGTACTTC; cdr3_aa: CASGNPLQGIYEQYF
v_call: TRBV19; clone_size: -; d_call: -; j_call: TRBJ1-1; cdr3_nt: TGTGCCAGTAACCCAGGGGCGTACACTGAAGCTTTCTTT; cdr3_aa: CASNPGAYTEAFF
v_call: TRBV5-4; clone_size: -; d_call: -; j_call: TRBJ2-4; cdr3_nt: TGTGCCAGCCGCTCGGACCTGGCAAGCGGGTCAAATCAGTACTTC; cdr3_aa: CASRSDLASGSNQYF
v_call: TRBV20-1; clone_size: -; d_call: -; j_call: TRBJ2-3; cdr3_nt: TGCAGTGCTAGCCAAACAGATACGCAGTATTTT; cdr3_aa: CSASQTDTQYF
v_call: TRBV9; clone_size: -; d_call: -; j_call: TRBJ2-7; cdr3_nt: TGTGCCAGCAGCGGCGGGGGCGCGATCTACGAGCAGTACTTC; cdr3_aa: CASSGGGAIYEQYF
v_call: TRBV29-1; clone_size: -; d_call: TRBD2; j_call: TRBJ2-2; cdr3_nt: TGCAGCGTTGACTGGGGGACTAACGCCGGGGAGCTGTTTTTT; cdr3_aa: CSVDWGTNAGELFF
v_call: TRBV30; clone_size: once; d_call: TRBD2; j_call: TRBJ2-1; cdr3_nt: TGTGCCTGGAGTGTACTCGGGACTAGCGACTACAATGAGCAGTTCTTC; cdr3_aa: CAWSVLGTSDYNEQFF
v_call: TRBV29-1; clone_size: -; d_call: TRBD1; j_call: TRBJ2-1; cdr3_nt: TGCAGCGTTGAAGGCGGGACAGGGACATACAATGAGCAGTTCTTC; cdr3_aa: CSVEGGTGTYNEQFF
v_call: TRBV5-6; clone_size: -; d_call: TRBD1; j_call: TRBJ1-3; cdr3_nt: TGTGCCAGCAGCCACGGGGGACAGTACTCTGGAAACACCATATATTTT; cdr3_aa: CASSHGGQYSGNTIYF
v_call: TRBV5-4; clone_size: -; d_call: -; j_call: TRBJ2-7; cdr3_nt: TGTGCCAGCAGCTCAGACTACGAGCAGTACTTC; cdr3_aa: CASSSDYEQYF
v_call: TRBV27; clone_size: -; d_call: -; j_call: TRBJ2-7; cdr3_nt: TGTGCCAGCCGGGGGAACGACGTCTACGAGCAGTACTTC; cdr3_aa: CASRGNDVYEQYF
v_call: TRBV7-2; clone_size: once; d_call: -; j_call: TRBJ1-2; cdr3_nt: TGTGCCAGCAGCTTAGTAGCTTCAGAGTCGAACTATGGCTACACCTTC; cdr3_aa: CASSLVASESNYGYTF
v_call: TRBV4-1; clone_size: -; d_call: TRBD1; j_call: TRBJ1-2; cdr3_nt: TGCGCCAGCAGCCAAGGGTCCGGACAGGCCCTCTATGGCTACACCTTC; cdr3_aa: CASSQGSGQALYGYTF
v_call: TRBV9; clone_size: -; d_call: -; j_call: TRBJ2-3; cdr3_nt: TGTGCCAGCAGCGAAGGAGCAGATACGCAGTATTTT; cdr3_aa: CASSEGADTQYF
v_call: TRBV5-1; clone_size: -; d_call: -; j_call: TRBJ1-1; cdr3_nt: TGCGCCAGCAGCACAACAGGGATGGGAACTGAAGCTTTCTTT; cdr3_aa: CASSTTGMGTEAFF
v_call: TRBV5-6; clone_size: medium-sized; d_call: -; j_call: TRBJ1-2; cdr3_nt: TGTGCCAGCAGCCAGTATGGCTACACCTTC; cdr3_aa: CASSQYGYTF
v_call: TRBV7-2; clone_size: -; d_call: TRBD1; j_call: TRBJ1-3; cdr3_nt: TGTGCCAGCAGCTCGAACGGCCAGGGGGCTGGAAACACCATATATTTT; cdr3_aa: CASSSNGQGAGNTIYF
v_call: TRBV2; clone_size: -; d_call: -; j_call: TRBJ1-1; cdr3_nt: TGTGCCAGCAGTGCGGATCAGAACACTAAAGCTTTCTTT; cdr3_aa: CASSADQNTKAFF
v_call: TRBV5-1; clone_size: -; d_call: TRBD1; j_call: TRBJ1-2; cdr3_nt: TGCGCCAGCAGTACAGGGGTGGACTATGGCTACACCTTC; cdr3_aa: CASSTGVDYGYTF
v_call: TRBV9; clone_size: -; d_call: TRBD1; j_call: TRBJ1-4; cdr3_nt: TGTGCCAGCAGCCTCGGGACAGGGGCCGTTCCTACACATGAAAAACTGTTTTTT; cdr3_aa: CASSLGTGAVPTHEKLFF
v_call: TRBV6-5; clone_size: once; d_call: -; j_call: TRBJ2-3; cdr3_nt: TGTGCCAGCACCACCACTAGATCTAGCACAGATACGCAGTATTTT; cdr3_aa: CASTTTRSSTDTQYF
v_call: TRBV5-5; clone_size: -; d_call: TRBD2; j_call: TRBJ2-5; cdr3_nt: TGTGCCAGCAGCTCCGCCGGGACTAGCGGGAGAAGGAGACAAGAGACCCAGTACTTC; cdr3_aa: CASSSAGTSGRRRQETQYF
v_call: TRBV11-3; clone_size: -; d_call: TRBD2; j_call: TRBJ2-3; cdr3_nt: TGTGCCAGCAGCTCGGTGGGACTAGCGGGAGGGTGGAGCACAGATACGCAGTATTTT; cdr3_aa: CASSSVGLAGGWSTDTQYF
v_call: TRBV30; clone_size: -; d_call: -; j_call: TRBJ2-3; cdr3_nt: TGTGCCTGGGCTTGGACTCGGGATACGCAGTATTTT; cdr3_aa: CAWAWTRDTQYF
v_call: TRBV5-1; clone_size: -; d_call: -; j_call: TRBJ1-2; cdr3_nt: TGCGCCAGCATGCCGACCCAGGGGACCGAGCAGTATGGCTACACCTTC; cdr3_aa: CASMPTQGTEQYGYTF
v_call: TRBV6-6; clone_size: -; d_call: -; j_call: TRBJ2-7; cdr3_nt: TGTGCCAGCAGTACCCCCCAATTACAGCACGAGCAGTACTTC; cdr3_aa: CASSTPQLQHEQYF
v_call: TRBV19; clone_size: -; d_call: TRBD2; j_call: TRBJ2-7; cdr3_nt: TGTGCCAGTAGTCCCCATGGCGGGAGGACCGCCTACGAGCAGTACTTC; cdr3_aa: CASSPHGGRTAYEQYF
v_call: TRBV7-2; clone_size: once; d_call: TRBD1; j_call: TRBJ2-5; cdr3_nt: TGTGCCAGCAGCTTCCAATCGGGACAGGGGAAAGAGACCCAGTACTTC; cdr3_aa: CASSFQSGQGKETQYF
v_call: TRBV2; clone_size: -; d_call: -; j_call: TRBJ2-2; cdr3_nt: TGTGCCAGCAGTGAAGCGCAGGCGAACACCGGGGAGCTGTTTTTT; cdr3_aa: CASSEAQANTGELFF
v_call: TRBV10-3; clone_size: -; d_call: TRBD2; j_call: TRBJ2-3; cdr3_nt: TGTGCCATCAGCTCTAGCGGGGGGATCACAGATACGCAGTATTTT; cdr3_aa: CAISSSGGITDTQYF
v_call: TRBV7-9; clone_size: few; d_call: TRBD1; j_call: TRBJ1-5; cdr3_nt: TGTGCCAGCAGCCGCGCGGCCGACAGGGGTCAGCCCCAGCATTTT; cdr3_aa: CASSRAADRGQPQHF
v_call: TRBV4-1; clone_size: -; d_call: -; j_call: TRBJ1-1; cdr3_nt: TGCGCCAGCAGCTCAGCAGGCCAAGTCATTCCGGGAGGTAACACTGAAGCTTTCTTT; cdr3_aa: CASSSAGQVIPGGNTEAFF
v_call: TRBV9; clone_size: -; d_call: TRBD1; j_call: TRBJ1-2; cdr3_nt: TGTGCCAGCAGCCCGACCGGGACAGGCAGCCGTGGCTACACCTTC; cdr3_aa: CASSPTGTGSRGYTF
v_call: TRBV5-6; clone_size: -; d_call: -; j_call: TRBJ2-7; cdr3_nt: TGTGCCAGCAGCTTGGAAGGGAGGGGGGGCGAGCAGTACTTC; cdr3_aa: CASSLEGRGGEQYF
v_call: TRBV5-1; clone_size: -; d_call: TRBD1; j_call: TRBJ1-2; cdr3_nt: TGCGCCAGTAGGGACAGCAACTATGGCTACACCTTC; cdr3_aa: CASRDSNYGYTF
v_call: TRBV11-3; clone_size: -; d_call: -; j_call: TRBJ1-1; cdr3_nt: TGTGCCAGCAGCCCCACCGGGGTATCGAACACTGAAGCTTTCTTT; cdr3_aa: CASSPTGVSNTEAFF
v_call: TRBV19; clone_size: -; d_call: TRBD1; j_call: TRBJ2-5; cdr3_nt: TGTGCCAGTAGTCAGCACCTAGGACAGGGGCAAGAGACCCAGTACTTC; cdr3_aa: CASSQHLGQGQETQYF